This T cell receptor beta chain was captured by sequencing in a study of blood T cell repertoires in COVID-19. Data came from immunoSEQ multiplex PCR; TCRdb stores just in-frame clones and leaves some out. The sample comprises 45,000 to 70,000 clones, almost 85% of which are singletons, and around 8.7% rests with the top ten. The CDR3 totals 14 residues. CDR1 and CDR2 from the germline V gene are SGHRS and YFSETQ. Trimming left V 4 bases short and J 0 bases short, with 10 bases between. Sample: peripheral blood. V is TRBV5-1 and J is TRBJ1-2; D may be TRBD1 (6 bases). The clonotype comes from an elderly woman with acute or convalescent COVID-19. CDR3: CASSKTGANYGYTF. In nucleotides, the CDR3 is TGCGCCAGCAGCAAGACAGGAGCTAACTATGGCTACACCTTC.